These 26 T cell receptor beta chains came from one sample sequenced in a study of sequential checkpoint blockade in melanoma. Sequencing was performed with immunoSEQ multiplex PCR; in TCRdb, only in-frame clones are kept and a portion is missing. The table records some 18,000 clones, roughly 25% of them present only once. Described treatment: randomized to nivolumab then ipilimumab (arm A) or the reverse (arm B). The sample in question was tumor tissue (inferred from file names), obtained from a patient given nivolumab and ipilimumab in sequence. The source of these receptors is a human donor with melanoma.

The CDR3 coding sequence is TGTGCCAGCTCACCACAGGTTAACACTGAAGCTTTCTTT. Its protein product is CASSPQVNTEAFF. This chain connects TRBV18 to TRBJ1-1; D gene unclear. CDR1 and CDR2 from the germline V gene are KGHSH and LQKENI. Trimming pared 1 base from V and 2 bases from J, leaving 5 bases between. The CDR3 is 13 amino acids.

V usage is TRBV5-5 and J usage is TRBJ2-3; perhaps TRBD2 as D (6 bases). This CDR3 has 14 residues. Deletions cut 5 bases from V and 2 bases from J, with 12 bases between. Looked up from germline, CDR1 is SGHKS and CDR2 is YYEKEE (reference sequence). The DNA for the CDR3 is TGTGCCAGCAGTGGAGGGGATCCCACAGATACGCAGTATTTT. It encodes CASSGGDPTDTQYF.

The chain couples TRBV11-3 to TRBJ2-6; possible D gene TRBD1, 6 bases. The CDR3 consists of 15 residues. Germline CDR1 reads SGHNT; CDR2 reads YENEEA. Trimming cost V 5 bases and J 4 bases, with 12 bases left between them. The CDR3 DNA follows: TGTGCCAGCAGCATCGGACAGCTCGGGGCCAACGTCCTGACTTTC. Protein: CASSIGQLGANVLTF. Drawing the rest from reference TRBV11-3 and TRBJ2-6, the complete variable domain is EAGVVQSPRYKIIEKKQPVAFWCNPISGHNTLYWYLQNLGQGPELLIRYENEEAVDDSQLPKDRFSAERLKGVDSTLKIQPAELGDSAVYLCASSIGQLGANVLTFGAGSRLTVL.

This clone showed up many times. The V and J genes are TRBV11-3 and TRBJ1-4, with D tentatively TRBD1 (5 bases). V dropped 3 bases and J dropped 8 bases, with 19 bases sitting between them. Germline assignment: CDR1 SGHNT and CDR2 YENEEA. The CDR3 consists of 16 residues. CDR3 sequence reads: CASSLGFRGYSEKLFF. The DNA for the CDR3 is TGTGCCAGCAGCTTGGGTTTCCGGGGGTATAGCGAAAAACTGTTTTTT.

The chain recombines TRBV25-1 with TRBJ1-4; D is uncertain. The germline gives CDR1 MGHDK, CDR2 SYGVNS. V shed 5 bases and J shed 0 bases, with 7 bases lying between them. This CDR3 region has 14 residues. In DNA form, the CDR3 reads TGTGCCAGCAGTCGGGTTGCAACTAATGAAAAACTGTTTTTT. The encoded protein is CASSRVATNEKLFF.

This clone was seen a handful of times. CDR3 nucleotide sequence: TGTGCCAGCAGTGGTCGGACAGGGAGTAACTATGGCTACACCTTC. It encodes CASSGRTGSNYGYTF. This chain connects TRBV6-8 to TRBJ1-2; 8 bases align to TRBD1. Unmatched junction bases numbered 6, after V lost 5 bases and J lost 1 base. This CDR3 is 15 amino acids long. Looked up from germline, CDR1 is MNHGY and CDR2 is SAAAGT.

The chain carries TRBV14 and TRBJ2-1; a possible D gene is TRBD1 (7 bases). Trimming cost V 1 base and J 7 bases, with 14 bases left between them. The CDR3 totals 15 residues. Per germline, CDR1 SGHDN and CDR2 FVKESK. CDR3 coding DNA: TGTGCCAGCAGCCAAGGGAGGGGGCCGGGAAATGAGCAGTTCTTC. Amino acids: CASSQGRGPGNEQFF.

J is TRBJ2-3 and V is TRBV6-8, with D tentatively TRBD2 (5 bases). Trimming shortened V by 6 bases and J by 2 bases, and 9 bases separated the two germline ends. The CDR3 is made up of 13 amino acids. Germline loops: CDR1 MNHGY, CDR2 SAAAGT. The CDR3 reads CASSQLVTDTQYF. Here the CDR3 DNA reads TGTGCCAGCAGCCAACTAGTCACAGATACGCAGTATTTT.

The gene calls are TRBV5-1 and TRBJ2-3; D unclear. Germline-derived CDR1 and CDR2 are SGHRS and YFSETQ. The CDR3 totals 15 residues. V lost 0 bases and J lost 5, with 13 bases in between. The CDR3 DNA reads as TGCGCCAGCAGCTTGGAATTCGCAGGTAGAGATACGCAGTATTTT. Protein sequence: CASSLEFAGRDTQYF.

V is TRBV14 and J is TRBJ2-1; no reliable D call. Germline CDR1 reads SGHDN; CDR2 reads FVKESK. Between the trimmed V and J ends, which lost 2 bases and 6 bases, there was a span of 20 bases. This CDR3 is 17 amino acids long. The DNA for the CDR3 is TGTGCCAGCAGCCAATCTATCGGGTCATACTGGGCCAATGAGCAGTTCTTC. As protein: CASSQSIGSYWANEQFF.

This clone was recorded a few times. This CDR3 is CASSSGLAGTTDTQYF. The CDR3 nucleotides read TGTGCCAGCAGCTCCGGACTAGCGGGGACCACAGATACGCAGTATTTT. The V call is TRBV11-3, the J call TRBJ2-3, with 12 positions matching TRBD2. The length of the CDR3 is 16 residues. Germline V gene lookup returns CDR1 SGHNT and CDR2 YENEEA. With 4 bases clipped from V and 2 bases from J, the junction kept 4 bases outside the gene matches.

J is TRBJ1-2 and V is TRBV5-1; 10 bases are shared with TRBD1. This CDR3 contains 17 residues. The germline V gene encodes CDR1 SGHRS and CDR2 YFSETQ. Trimming took 3 bases from V and 4 from J; bases not matched to a gene: 12. The CDR3 coding sequence is TGCGCCAGCAGCTCGGTCGGGGACAGGGGATTCATCTATGGCTACACCTTC. This codes for CASSSVGDRGFIYGYTF.

This clone was detected only a few times. This chain uses TRBV10-3 with TRBJ1-3; D gene unclear. Germline V gene sequence: CDR1 ENHRY, CDR2 SYGVKD. The germline V and J ends were trimmed by 2 bases and 0 bases, with 8 bases remaining between them. The CDR3 spans 15 residues. The CDR3 protein is CAISEGSFSGNTIYF. The CDR3 DNA sequence: TGTGCCATCAGTGAGGGGAGCTTCTCTGGAAACACCATATATTTT.

The V call is TRBV7-6, the J call TRBJ2-5, with TRBD1 as a possible D gene (5 bases). The germline V and J ends were trimmed by 0 bases and 3 bases, with 11 bases remaining between them. The CDR3 loop spans 15 amino acids. Per the germline V gene, CDR1 is SGHVS and CDR2 is FNYEAQ. CDR3: CASSLAGQGKETQYF. DNA for the CDR3: TGTGCCAGCAGCTTAGCTGGGCAGGGTAAAGAGACCCAGTACTTC.

This chain joins TRBV5-1 and TRBJ1-5; perhaps TRBD1 as D (5 bases). The CDR3 extends over 15 amino acids. The germline V gene has CDR1 SGHRS and CDR2 YFSETQ. V shed 0 bases and J shed 4 bases, with 11 bases lying between them. CDR3 sequence: CASSLGGRGNQPQHF. In DNA, the CDR3 is TGCGCCAGCAGCTTGGGTGGGCGGGGGAATCAGCCCCAGCATTTT.

In this sample, this clone turned up a few times. This chain connects TRBV6-8 to TRBJ1-4; 9 bases agree with TRBD1. The CDR3 has 14 residues. The V gene end was trimmed by 6 bases and the J gene end by 5 bases; junction bases not matched to a gene: 4. Germline V lookup: CDR1 MNHGY, CDR2 SAAAGT. The CDR3 nucleotides read TGTGCCAGCAGCCTACAGGGGGCCAATGAAAAACTGTTTTTT. Translating it yields CASSLQGANEKLFF.

This clone turned up a few times. V usage is TRBV29-1 and J usage is TRBJ1-1, with 10 nucleotides matching TRBD1. There are 13 residues in the CDR3. With 6 bases clipped from V and 5 bases from J, the junction kept 6 bases outside the gene matches. Germline V gene lookup returns CDR1 SQVTM and CDR2 ANQGSEA. In DNA, the CDR3 is TGCAGCGTATCGGGACAGGGGACTACTGAAGCTTTCTTT. Amino acid sequence: CSVSGQGTTEAFF.

The chain joins TRBV9 to TRBJ2-5; D is uncertain. V was shortened by 3 bases and J by 2 bases, with 11 bases between the two germline ends. The CDR3 sequence is 14 residues long. In germline, CDR1 is SGDLS, CDR2 YYNGEE. The CDR3 nucleotides read TGTGCCAGCAGCGACGGACGGATACAAGAGACCCAGTACTTC. Protein: CASSDGRIQETQYF.

This rearrangement joins TRBV15 to TRBJ1-1, with D maybe TRBD1 (6 bases). The CDR3 loop spans 15 amino acids. Germline V gives CDR1 LNHNV, CDR2 YYDKDF (reference sequence). V shed 1 base and J shed 6 bases, with 15 bases lying between them. The CDR3 nucleotides read TGTGCCACCAGCAGAGGCACAACAGGGAAGGCTGAAGCTTTCTTT. This gives the protein CATSRGTTGKAEAFF.

This rearrangement joins TRBV2 to TRBJ2-1; D is perhaps TRBD1 (6 bases). Germline CDR1 reads SNHLY; CDR2 reads FYNNEI. V gave up 4 bases and J gave up 2 bases, with 9 bases separating them. The CDR3 is 14 amino acids. CDR3 loop: CASSVRDTYNEQFF. In nucleotides, the CDR3 is TGTGCCAGCAGTGTCAGGGACACCTACAATGAGCAGTTCTTC.

By share, this clone counts as medium-sized. The V gene is TRBV11-3, the J gene TRBJ2-1, with 10 bases aligning to TRBD2. Per germline, CDR1 SGHNT and CDR2 YENEEA. Trimming at V came to 7 bases and at J to 5 bases, leaving 8 bases not matched to a gene. CDR3 length: 15 amino acids. CDR3: CASTPWLAGDNEQFF. DNA of the CDR3: TGTGCCAGCACCCCGTGGCTAGCGGGGGACAATGAGCAGTTCTTC.

The genes are TRBV19 and TRBJ2-4, with D perhaps being TRBD1 or TRBD2 (5 bases each). The germline V and J ends were trimmed by 4 bases and 6 bases, with 19 bases remaining between them. The CDR3 length is 16 residues. Germline V gene lookup returns CDR1 LNHDA and CDR2 SQIVND (reference sequence). CDR3 region: CASSNRDRDLANIQYF. CDR3 nucleotides: TGTGCCAGTAGTAATCGAGATCGGGACCTAGCAAACATTCAGTACTTC.

The chain uses TRBV19 and TRBJ1-2, with D possibly being TRBD1 (5 bases). This CDR3 region has 15 residues. The germline V and J ends were trimmed by 4 bases and 5 bases, with 17 bases remaining between them. Germline-derived CDR1 and CDR2 are LNHDA and SQIVND (reference sequence). The CDR3 DNA follows: TGTGCCAGTAGTAACGTCGGGGGTCTTAGGTATGGCTACACCTTC. Amino acid sequence: CASSNVGGLRYGYTF.

This clone turned up a few times. The rearrangement joins TRBV10-3 to TRBJ2-3; 10 bases line up with TRBD2. The germline V gene encodes CDR1 ENHRY and CDR2 SYGVKD. This CDR3 comprises 15 residues. J gave up 0 bases and V 6 bases, and 3 bases lay outside the gene matches. Here the CDR3 DNA reads TGTGCCATCAGCCTGACTAGCGGGAGCACAGATACGCAGTATTTT. Translated: CAISLTSGSTDTQYF.

This chain uses TRBV18 with TRBJ2-2; D perhaps matches TRBD1 (6 bases). Trimming shortened V by 3 bases and J by 5 bases, and 10 bases separated the two germline ends. Germline V gene data show CDR1 as KGHSH and CDR2 as LQKENI. The CDR3 totals 14 residues. This chain's CDR3 is CASSPDSRTGELFF. CDR3 nucleotides: TGTGCCAGCTCACCGGACAGCCGAACCGGGGAGCTGTTTTTT.

The chain has TRBV19 and TRBJ1-5, with D tentatively TRBD1 (6 bases). This CDR3 contains 16 residues. The V gene's germline CDR1 is LNHDA and CDR2 SQIVND (reference sequence). With 5 bases removed from V and 2 bases from J, the gap between germline ends came to 16 bases. The CDR3, as DNA: TGTGCCAGTAGTGTCCTTGGGGCAGGGGGCAATCAGCCCCAGCATTTT. It specifies CASSVLGAGGNQPQHF.